This T cell receptor (beta chain) appears in the sequencing data of a study of vaccination and CD4 T cells after COVID-19. On the study more broadly: Convalescent donors were composed of six males and four females, of whom two were Hispanic. Taking of post-vaccine samples occurred a median about 70 days after dose two (range 14 to 241). Notes on the study in general: Only post-vaccination samples contained a median approximately 84% of the reactive clones in convalescent patients.

This clonotype came up a few times. The antigen is not known. V was pared by 0 bases and J by 8 bases, with 23 bases between. CDR1 is LGHNA, CDR2 YNFKEQ, per germline. This CDR3 comprises 19 residues. Treatment defined: approximately 11-day PBMC culture with coronavirus spike peptide pools or control peptides (ViraFEST assay). With the Oncomine TCR Beta short-read assay, DNA from cultured CD4+ T cells was sequenced. TCRdb itself ran the PCR reads through MiXCR, one entry per CDR3 protein. The table has 15,000 to 25,000 distinct CDR3 sequences, about 51% seen once. V is TRBV4-2 and J is TRBJ1-6, with D maybe TRBD1 (5 bases). Sequences were obtained from CD4+ T cells from blood, cultured in vitro. The sequence was collected from a human donor who had recovered from COVID-19. Here the CDR3 DNA reads TGTGCCAGCAGCCAAGAGAGGACCCAGGGATTGGGTCCGTATTCACCCCTCCACTTT. It yields the protein CASSQERTQGLGPYSPLHF.